This record covers a single T cell receptor (beta chain). Its antigen is undetermined. When sampled, the donors appeared nominally healthy, though they likely had unrecorded immune exposures. These data originate in a study of cytomegalovirus exposure and HLA in healthy donors. Findings of the study overall: As a later analysis revealed, most CMV-associated TCR beta chains appeared HLA-restricted. It was only CMV serostatus that was available as immune exposure information. Earlier analysis looked at TCR beta V segments, and most were productive about 87% or about 30% of the time.

CDR1 is SGHTA and CDR2 is FQGTGA in the germline V gene. This CDR3 is 16 amino acids long. Trimming took off 0 bases at V and 6 bases at J, with 15 bases between the two ends. PCR was performed using 60 Vbeta and 13 Jbeta primers. Clones were read by immunoSEQ multiplex PCR, and TCRdb kept only the in-frame ones, dropping some. Of 120,000 or so clones listed, roughly two thirds are singletons. The chain carries TRBV7-3 and TRBJ2-1; a weak D match, TRBD2 (5 bases). This TCR derives from a man between 25 and 39 years old in good health and CMV-seropositive. The sequencing sample was made of PBMCs. CDR3 nucleotide sequence: TGTGCCAGCAGCTTAACGGCTGGCTACCGGGGCAATGAGCAGTTCTTC. Translating gives CASSLTAGYRGNEQFF.